One and the same sample provided the 21 T cell receptor beta chains below, sequenced in a study of shared clonotypes between healthy human individuals. Naive CD8 cells lacked CD45RO and underwent positive selection for CCR7, leaving out terminally differentiated effector memory CD45RA+ cells. Using immunoSEQ multiplex PCR, the repertoire was profiled, and TCRdb retains in-frame clones only, with some absent. The sample includes around 2,000,000 clones, over 85% of them seen just once. The sample comprised naive CD8+ T cells sorted from blood. These receptors originate from a man between 18 and 29 years old in good health.

The V and J genes are TRBV7-9 and TRBJ1-1; possibly TRBD1 for D (5 bases). This CDR3 is 17 amino acids long. The V gene lost 6 bases and the J gene lost 0 bases, with 20 bases spanning the gap. CDR1 and CDR2 from the germline V gene are SEHNR and FQNEAQ (reference sequence). DNA of the CDR3: TGTGCCAGCAGTCCCTACCTCCACTCAGGGCTGAACACTGAAGCTTTCTTT. Amino acids: CASSPYLHSGLNTEAFF. Together with reference TRBV7-9 and TRBJ1-1, the CDR3 gives the full variable domain: DTGVSQNPRHKITKRGQNVTFRCDPISEHNRLYWYRQTLGQGPEFLTYFQNEAQLEKSRLLSDRFSAERPKGSFSTLEIQRTEQGDSAMYLCASSPYLHSGLNTEAFFGQGTRLTVV.

CDR3 protein: CASSYNPINQPQHF. Written as DNA, the CDR3 is TGTGCCAGCAGTTACAATCCAATAAATCAGCCCCAGCATTTT. The chain is built from TRBV6-6 and TRBJ1-5; unclear D gene. Germline V gene sequence: CDR1 MNHNY, CDR2 SVGAGI (reference sequence). This CDR3 spans 14 amino acids. Trimming took off 2 bases at V and 4 bases at J, with 9 bases between the two ends.

This chain uses TRBV27 with TRBJ2-3, with 7 bases fitting TRBD2. Germline V gene sequence: CDR1 MNHEY, CDR2 SMNVEV (reference sequence). J was trimmed by 6 bases and V by 7 bases; bases with no gene match: 10. This CDR3 spans 14 amino acids. The CDR3 DNA follows: TGTGCCAGCACCCAGATGGGCGGGGGTGATACGCAGTATTTT. Protein product: CASTQMGGGDTQYF.

The chain carries TRBV14 and TRBJ2-7; 8 bases fit TRBD1. CDR3 length equals 17 residues. Germline-derived CDR1 and CDR2 are SGHDN and FVKESK. The J segment lost 2 bases and the V segment lost 3 bases, leaving 12 bases of the junction unmatched. The CDR3 nucleotides are TGTGCCAGCAGCCACCCCCCCCCAGGGGGCATGACCTACGAGCAGTACTTC. As protein: CASSHPPPGGMTYEQYF.

This chain links TRBV9 with TRBJ2-3; 9 nucleotides match TRBD1. V gave up 3 bases and J gave up 2 bases; unmatched junction bases: 16. This CDR3 contains 19 residues. Germline CDR1 is SGDLS and CDR2 is YYNGEE. The CDR3 sequence: CASSAVGDRVFVNTDTQYF. The CDR3 DNA sequence: TGTGCCAGCAGCGCCGTGGGGGACAGGGTGTTTGTAAACACAGATACGCAGTATTTT.

Comments on this clone: Other DNA sequences in the same sample also yield this CDR3. The chain links TRBV13 to TRBJ1-2, with D possibly TRBD1 on 6 matching bases. V dropped 0 bases and J dropped 4 bases, with 9 bases sitting between them. Looked up from germline, CDR1 is PRHDT and CDR2 is FYEKMQ (reference sequence). The CDR3 runs to 14 residues. CDR3 sequence reads: CASSLGQGSYGYTF. The DNA for the CDR3 is TGTGCCAGCAGCTTAGGACAGGGATCCTATGGCTACACCTTC. Full variable domain (remainder filled in from reference TRBV13 and TRBJ1-2): AAGVIQSPRHLIKEKRETATLKCYPIPRHDTVYWYQQGPGQDPQFLISFYEKMQSDKGSIPDRFSAQQFSDYHSELNMSSLELGDSALYFCASSLGQGSYGYTFGSGTRLTVV.

This clone was seen a single time. Other DNA sequences in the sample encode the same CDR3. The V and J genes are TRBV27 and TRBJ2-3, with TRBD1 identical over 9 bases. The CDR3 totals 15 residues. Germline CDR1 and CDR2: MNHEY and SMNVEV (reference sequence). Unmatched junction bases numbered 0, after V lost 2 bases and J lost 0 bases. The CDR3 spells CASSLGTGSTDTQYF. In nucleotides, the CDR3 is TGTGCCAGCAGTTTAGGGACAGGGAGCACAGATACGCAGTATTTT.

The rearrangement uses TRBV7-8 and TRBJ2-1; 8 positions match TRBD2. This CDR3 is 15 amino acids long. Germline values: CDR1 SGHVS, CDR2 FQNEAQ. After removal of 3 bases from V and 10 bases from J, the junction contained 11 bases not matched to a gene. In nucleotides, the CDR3 is TGTGCCAGCAGCTTCGAGGGACTAGTCCCCAGAGAGCAGTTCTTC. Protein sequence: CASSFEGLVPREQFF.

The J gene is TRBJ2-7, the V gene TRBV2, with 7 bases aligning to TRBD1. This CDR3 contains 16 residues. Germline V gene lookup returns CDR1 SNHLY and CDR2 FYNNEI. Germline trimming cut 7 bases from V and 2 bases from J; bases unmatched to any gene: 14. CDR3 in amino acids: CASTDPIEGAPYEQYF. In DNA, the CDR3 is TGTGCCAGCACCGATCCGATCGAGGGGGCCCCCTACGAGCAGTACTTC.

Here the CDR3 reads CASSQEMGVMNTEAFF. DNA of the CDR3: TGCGCCAGCAGCCAAGAAATGGGGGTTATGAACACTGAAGCTTTCTTT. The chain couples TRBV4-1 to TRBJ1-1; possibly TRBD1 for D (5 bases). This CDR3 has 16 amino acids. Germline V gene lookup returns CDR1 MGHRA and CDR2 YSYEKL. The V and J ends lost 0 bases and 0 bases respectively, with 11 bases between them.

The gene calls are TRBV4-1 and TRBJ1-1; 8 positions agree with TRBD1. Germline values: CDR1 MGHRA, CDR2 YSYEKL. J lost 6 bases, V lost 1 base, and 7 bases had no gene match. The CDR3 sequence is 15 residues long. The CDR3: CASSQGPQGAPEAFF. The CDR3 DNA reads TGCGCCAGCAGCCAAGGCCCGCAGGGGGCCCCTGAAGCTTTCTTT.

As DNA, the CDR3 is TGTGCCAGCAGCCAAGATCCGGCCTACGAGCAGTACTTC. Translated: CASSQDPAYEQYF. This chain uses TRBV14 with TRBJ2-7; D is uncertain. The ends were cut back, 0 bases at V and 2 bases at J, with 5 bases in the middle. The length of the CDR3 is 13 residues. Germline assignment: CDR1 SGHDN and CDR2 FVKESK.

This clone has a single count. The rearrangement joins TRBV13 to TRBJ2-7, with 8 positions matching TRBD1. The junction had 4 bases not matched to a gene; V was cut back by 5 bases and J by 1 base. The CDR3 totals 14 residues. CDR1 is PRHDT, CDR2 FYEKMQ, per germline (reference sequence). The CDR3 DNA reads TGTGCCAGCAGCGGATGGGACAGGTCCTACGAGCAGTACTTC. This translates into CASSGWDRSYEQYF.

Concerning this clone: Different DNA sequences within this sample yield the same CDR3. The chain carries TRBV9 and TRBJ2-7; D is ambiguous. V dropped 4 bases and J dropped 4 bases, with 12 bases sitting between them. The CDR3 sequence is 13 residues long. Germline assignment: CDR1 SGDLS and CDR2 YYNGEE. The CDR3 is CASSPDGSYEQYF. CDR3 in DNA: TGTGCCAGCAGCCCCGACGGCTCATACGAGCAGTACTTC.

For the CDR3, the DNA is TGTGCCAGCAGCTTGACTAGTAACGGTGAGCAGTTCTTC. This gives the protein CASSLTSNGEQFF. The gene calls are TRBV6-6 and TRBJ2-1; D may be TRBD2 (6 bases). The CDR3 is made up of 13 amino acids. CDR1 MNHNY and CDR2 SVGAGI come from the germline V gene (reference sequence). Trimming took 6 bases from V and 9 from J, leaving 15 bases between them.

This rearrangement joins TRBV4-3 to TRBJ2-1; D not certain. The CDR3 runs 13 residues. Trimming pared 4 bases from V and 7 bases from J, leaving 11 bases between. Germline CDR1 LGHNA, CDR2 YSLEER. CDR3 nucleotide sequence: TGCGCCAGCAGCCCAGATGACGGAAATGAGCAGTTCTTC. Translation gives CASSPDDGNEQFF.

The chain is built from TRBV2 and TRBJ2-1; D unclear. CDR3 size: 14 residues. Trimming removed 7 bases from V and 4 bases from J, with 14 bases in between. Germline loops: CDR1 SNHLY, CDR2 FYNNEI. CDR3 in amino acids: CASNFVLSYNEQFF. CDR3 bases: TGTGCCAGCAATTTCGTCCTGTCATACAATGAGCAGTTCTTC.

The V call is TRBV9, the J call TRBJ1-3; D may be TRBD1 (5 bases). The CDR3 length is 15 residues. Germline CDR1 SGDLS, CDR2 YYNGEE. Deletions cut 0 bases from V and 1 base from J, with 8 bases between. CDR3 bases: TGTGCCAGCAGCGTAGAAGGGGAGTCTGGAAACACCATATATTTT. This encodes CASSVEGESGNTIYF.

The chain links TRBV7-8 to TRBJ1-3; D is ambiguous. V was pared by 3 bases and J by 0 bases, with 12 bases between. Looked up from germline, CDR1 is SGHVS and CDR2 is FQNEAQ. This CDR3 comprises 16 residues. The CDR3 coding sequence is TGTGCCAGCAGCTTTGGTGAGGCCTTCTCTGGAAACACCATATATTTT. Encoded protein: CASSFGEAFSGNTIYF.

The rearrangement joins TRBV27 to TRBJ1-2; D remains unclear. This CDR3 contains 15 residues. Trimming left V 6 bases short and J 2 bases short, with 16 bases between. CDR1 MNHEY and CDR2 SMNVEV come from the germline V gene (reference sequence). CDR3: CASSIARTGNYGYTF. The CDR3 DNA follows: TGTGCCAGCAGCATCGCCCGGACGGGAAACTATGGCTACACCTTC.

The rearrangement joins TRBV2 to TRBJ1-5, with TRBD1 identical over 8 bases. CDR3 length equals 14 residues. The V and J ends lost 8 bases and 2 bases, in that order; junction bases with no gene match: 5. Germline lookup yields CDR1 SNHLY and CDR2 FYNNEI. Written as DNA, the CDR3 is TGTGCCAGCCGAGCAGGGGGCGGCAATCAGCCCCAGCATTTT. Its translation is CASRAGGGNQPQHF.